These 9 T cell receptor beta chains were sequenced from one sample in a study of blood T cell repertoires in COVID-19. Produced via immunoSEQ multiplex PCR; TCRdb's table is partial and in-frame only. The sample contains over 300,000 clones, almost 85% of which appear only once. The sequenced sample was peripheral blood. The receptor set was obtained from a human donor in a cohort sampled during active COVID-19.

V is TRBV9 and J is TRBJ2-2; 8 nucleotides line up with TRBD2. This CDR3 comprises 15 residues. Germline V gene lookup returns CDR1 SGDLS and CDR2 YYNGEE. V was pared by 6 bases and J by 5 bases, with 9 bases of the junction left unmatched. The CDR3 bases are TGTGCCAGCACCACCTTGGCGGGGGGAACCGGGGAGCTGTTTTTT. Its protein is CASTTLAGGTGELFF. The entire variable domain, with the rest obtained from reference TRBV9 and TRBJ2-2, is as follows: DSGVTQTPKHLITATGQRVTLRCSPRSGDLSVYWYQQSLDQGLQFLIQYYNGEERAKGNILERFSAQQFPDLHSELNLSSLELGDSALYFCASTTLAGGTGELFFGEGSRLTVL.

The rearrangement uses TRBV5-6 and TRBJ2-3, with D possibly being TRBD1 (5 bases). This CDR3 is 16 amino acids long. CDR1 SGHDT and CDR2 YYEEEE come from the germline V gene. Trimming removed 2 bases at V and 6 bases at J, with 19 bases between. The CDR3 reads CASSFSLTDRRDTQYF. Written as DNA, the CDR3 is TGTGCCAGCAGCTTTAGCCTGACAGACCGTCGCGATACGCAGTATTTT. The complete variable domain, with remaining parts taken from reference TRBV5-6 and TRBJ2-3, reads DAGVTQSPTHLIKTRGQQVTLRCSPKSGHDTVSWYQQALGQGPQFIFQYYEEEERQRGNFPDRFSGHQFPNYSSELNVNALLLGDSALYLCASSFSLTDRRDTQYFGPGTRLTVL.

The chain carries TRBV11-2 and TRBJ1-6; D not resolved. Trimming pared 1 base from V and 10 bases from J, leaving 8 bases between. CDR1 and CDR2 from the germline V gene are SGHAT and FQNNGV. CDR3 length: 13 amino acids. CDR3 sequence (DNA): TGTGCCAGCAGCTTAGTTGCGGGATCACCCCTCCACTTT. Translated, it gives CASSLVAGSPLHF.

The rearrangement uses TRBV7-9 and TRBJ1-3; D unclear. Germline-derived CDR1 and CDR2 are SEHNR and FQNEAQ (reference sequence). The CDR3 spans 15 residues. V lost 5 bases and J 3 bases, leaving 14 bases between the germline ends. Here the CDR3 reads CASSPLGGSGNTIYF. The CDR3 coding sequence is TGTGCCAGCAGCCCCCTCGGAGGCAGTGGAAACACCATATATTTT.

The J gene is TRBJ1-5, the V gene TRBV7-8; 9 bases line up with TRBD1. V was pared by 4 bases and J by 7 bases, with 8 bases of the junction left unmatched. Germline assignment: CDR1 SGHVS and CDR2 FQNEAQ. CDR3 length: 15 amino acids. The CDR3 spells CASSWTGTGIQPQHF. CDR3 DNA: TGTGCCAGCAGCTGGACCGGGACAGGGATCCAGCCCCAGCATTTT.

The rearrangement joins TRBV18 to TRBJ2-7; tentatively, D is TRBD1 (7 bases). The germline V gene encodes CDR1 KGHSH and CDR2 LQKENI. The CDR3 spans 17 residues. Trimming removed 3 bases from V and 5 bases from J, with 23 bases in between. The CDR3 is CASSPLKTGGGENEQYF. The CDR3 bases are TGTGCCAGCTCACCTCTAAAGACCGGAGGGGGCGAAAACGAGCAGTACTTC.

This clone was counted a single time. V usage is TRBV27 and J usage is TRBJ1-1; TRBD1 agrees at 11 bases. The CDR3 length is 15 residues. Trimming took 5 bases from V and 4 from J; bases not matched to a gene: 6. The germline V gene has CDR1 MNHEY and CDR2 SMNVEV (reference sequence). CDR3 coding DNA: TGTGCCAGCAGTCGGACAGGGGGCGCGGGCACTGAAGCTTTCTTT. It yields the protein CASSRTGGAGTEAFF.

The chain has TRBV19 and TRBJ2-3; 8 bases are shared with TRBD2. The CDR3 extends over 15 amino acids. Germline V gene sequence: CDR1 LNHDA, CDR2 SQIVND (reference sequence). Trimming took 4 bases from V and 0 from J; bases not matched to a gene: 3. The CDR3 loop is CASSKKRGSTDTQYF. CDR3 bases: TGTGCCAGTAGTAAAAAGCGGGGGAGCACAGATACGCAGTATTTT.

The chain links TRBV6-1 to TRBJ1-1; D ambiguous. The CDR3 is 15 amino acids. V lost 3 bases, J lost 0 bases, and 11 bases lay in between. Germline-derived CDR1 and CDR2 are MNHNS and SASEGT. The CDR3 spells CASSEMEPLNTEAFF. In nucleotides, the CDR3 is TGTGCCAGCAGTGAGATGGAGCCTTTGAACACTGAAGCTTTCTTT.